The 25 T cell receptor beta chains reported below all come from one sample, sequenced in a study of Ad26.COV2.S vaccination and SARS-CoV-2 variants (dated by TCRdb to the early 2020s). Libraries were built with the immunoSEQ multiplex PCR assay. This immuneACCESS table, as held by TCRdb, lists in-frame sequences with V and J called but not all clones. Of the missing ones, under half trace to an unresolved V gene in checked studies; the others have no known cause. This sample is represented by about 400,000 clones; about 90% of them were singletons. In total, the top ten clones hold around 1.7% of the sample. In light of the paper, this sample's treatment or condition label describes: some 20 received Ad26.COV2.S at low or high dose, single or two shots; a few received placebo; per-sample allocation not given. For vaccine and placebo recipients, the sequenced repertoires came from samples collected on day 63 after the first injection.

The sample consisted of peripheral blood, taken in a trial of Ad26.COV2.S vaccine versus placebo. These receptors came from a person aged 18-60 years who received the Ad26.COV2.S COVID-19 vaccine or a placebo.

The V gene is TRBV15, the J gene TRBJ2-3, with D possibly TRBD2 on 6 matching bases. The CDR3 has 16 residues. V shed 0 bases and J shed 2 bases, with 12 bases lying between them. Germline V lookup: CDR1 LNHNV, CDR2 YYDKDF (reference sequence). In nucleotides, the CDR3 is TGTGCCACCAGCAGAGAGTTAGCGGCGAACACAGATACGCAGTATTTT. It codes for CATSRELAANTDTQYF.

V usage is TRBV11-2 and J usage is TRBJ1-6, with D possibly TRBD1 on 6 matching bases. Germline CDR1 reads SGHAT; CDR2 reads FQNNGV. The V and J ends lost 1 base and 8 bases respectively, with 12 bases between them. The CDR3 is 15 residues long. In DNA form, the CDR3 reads TGTGCCAGCAGCTTAGCACAGGGAGCCCATTCACCCCTCCACTTT. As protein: CASSLAQGAHSPLHF. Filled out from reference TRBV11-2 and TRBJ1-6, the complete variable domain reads EAGVAQSPRYKIIEKRQSVAFWCNPISGHATLYWYQQILGQGPKLLIQFQNNGVVDDSQLPKDRFSAERLKGVDSTLKIQPAKLEDSAVYLCASSLAQGAHSPLHFGNGTRLTVT.

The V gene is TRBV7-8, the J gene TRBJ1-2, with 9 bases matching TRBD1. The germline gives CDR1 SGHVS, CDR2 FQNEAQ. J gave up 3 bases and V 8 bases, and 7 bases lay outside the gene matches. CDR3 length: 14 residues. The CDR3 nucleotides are TGTGCCAGCGCTTTGGGACAGGGTGACTATGGCTACACCTTC. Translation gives CASALGQGDYGYTF.

The CDR3 loop reads CASALRAYYGYTF. The CDR3 region has the DNA TGTGCCAGCGCCCTCCGGGCCTACTATGGCTACACCTTC. The V call is TRBV19, the J call TRBJ1-2; D is unclear. Per germline, CDR1 LNHDA and CDR2 SQIVND (reference sequence). The CDR3 is made up of 13 amino acids. The V end was cut by 9 bases, the J end by 3 bases, with 14 bases between.

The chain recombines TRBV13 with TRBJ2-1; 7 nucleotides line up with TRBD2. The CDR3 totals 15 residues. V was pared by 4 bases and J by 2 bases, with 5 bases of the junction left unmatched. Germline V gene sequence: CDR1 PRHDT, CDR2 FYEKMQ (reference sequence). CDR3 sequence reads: CASSYRGVAYNEQFF. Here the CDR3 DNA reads TGTGCCAGCAGCTATCGGGGGGTCGCCTACAATGAGCAGTTCTTC. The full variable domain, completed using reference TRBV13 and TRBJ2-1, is AAGVIQSPRHLIKEKRETATLKCYPIPRHDTVYWYQQGPGQDPQFLISFYEKMQSDKGSIPDRFSAQQFSDYHSELNMSSLELGDSALYFCASSYRGVAYNEQFFGPGTRLTVL.

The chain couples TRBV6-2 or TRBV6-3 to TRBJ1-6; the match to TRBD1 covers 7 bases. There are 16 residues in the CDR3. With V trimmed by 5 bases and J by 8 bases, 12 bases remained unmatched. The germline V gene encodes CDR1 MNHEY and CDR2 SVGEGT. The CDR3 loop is CASSGRTGARDSPLHF. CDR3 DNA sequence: TGTGCCAGCAGTGGGCGTACAGGGGCGCGGGATTCACCCCTCCACTTT.

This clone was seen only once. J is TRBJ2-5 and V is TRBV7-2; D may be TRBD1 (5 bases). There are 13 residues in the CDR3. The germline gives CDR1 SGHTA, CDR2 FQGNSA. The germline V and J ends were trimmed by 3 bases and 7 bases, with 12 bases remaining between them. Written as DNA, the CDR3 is TGTGCCAGCAGCTTTCAGGGAACTTGGACCCAGTACTTC. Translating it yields CASSFQGTWTQYF.

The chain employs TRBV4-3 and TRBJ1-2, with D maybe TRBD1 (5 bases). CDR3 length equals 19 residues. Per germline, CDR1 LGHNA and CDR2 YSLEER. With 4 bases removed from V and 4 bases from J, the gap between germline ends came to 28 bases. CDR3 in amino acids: CASSPSISGTGGRSYGYTF. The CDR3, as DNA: TGCGCCAGCAGCCCATCCATTTCCGGGACGGGGGGTCGTTCCTATGGCTACACCTTC.

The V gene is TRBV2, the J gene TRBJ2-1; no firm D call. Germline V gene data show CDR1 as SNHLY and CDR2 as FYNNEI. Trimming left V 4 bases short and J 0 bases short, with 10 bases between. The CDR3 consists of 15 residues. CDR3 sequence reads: CASSVEISSYNEQFF. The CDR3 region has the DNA TGTGCCAGCAGTGTAGAGATTAGCTCCTACAATGAGCAGTTCTTC.

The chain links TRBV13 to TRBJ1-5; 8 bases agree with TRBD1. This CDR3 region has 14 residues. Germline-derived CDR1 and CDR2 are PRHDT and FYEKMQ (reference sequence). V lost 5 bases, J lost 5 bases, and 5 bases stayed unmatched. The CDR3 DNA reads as TGTGCCAGCAGCCGTACAGGGGGTGATCAGCCCCAGCATTTT. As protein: CASSRTGGDQPQHF.

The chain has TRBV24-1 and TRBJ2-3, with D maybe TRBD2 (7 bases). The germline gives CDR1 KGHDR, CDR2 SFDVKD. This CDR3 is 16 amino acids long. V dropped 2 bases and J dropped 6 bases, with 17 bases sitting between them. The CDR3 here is CATSDSGGAAGDTQYF. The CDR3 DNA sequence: TGTGCCACCAGTGATTCGGGGGGCGCGGCGGGTGATACGCAGTATTTT.

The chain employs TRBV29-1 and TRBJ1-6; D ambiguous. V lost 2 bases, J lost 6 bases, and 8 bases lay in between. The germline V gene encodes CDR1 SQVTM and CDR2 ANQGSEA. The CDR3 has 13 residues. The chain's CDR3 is CSVETDSNSPLHF. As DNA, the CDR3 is TGCAGCGTTGAAACGGATAGTAATTCACCCCTCCACTTT.

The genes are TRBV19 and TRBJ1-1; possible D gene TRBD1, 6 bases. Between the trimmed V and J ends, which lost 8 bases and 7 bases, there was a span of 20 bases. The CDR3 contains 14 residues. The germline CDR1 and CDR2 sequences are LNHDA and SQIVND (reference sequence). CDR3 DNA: TGTGCCAGTTTTGATCCGGGGGCTTTGGTTGAAGCTTTCTTT. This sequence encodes CASFDPGALVEAFF.

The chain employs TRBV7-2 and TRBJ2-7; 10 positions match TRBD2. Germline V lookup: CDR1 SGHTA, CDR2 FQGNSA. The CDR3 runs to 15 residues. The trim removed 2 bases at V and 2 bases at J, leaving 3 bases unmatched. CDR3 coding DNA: TGTGCCAGCAGCTTAACGAGCGGGGGGGCCTACGAGCAGTACTTC. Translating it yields CASSLTSGGAYEQYF. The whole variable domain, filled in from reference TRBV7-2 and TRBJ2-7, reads GAGVSQSPSNKVTEKGKDVELRCDPISGHTALYWYRQSLGQGLEFLIYFQGNSAPDKSGLPSDRFSAERTGGSVSTLTIQRTQQEDSAVYLCASSLTSGGAYEQYFGPGTRLTVT.

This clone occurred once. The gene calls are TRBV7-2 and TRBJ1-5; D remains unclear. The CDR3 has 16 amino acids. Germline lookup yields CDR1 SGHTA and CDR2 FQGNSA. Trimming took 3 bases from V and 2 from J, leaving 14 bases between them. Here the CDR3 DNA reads TGTGCCAGCAGCTTGAGGGAGGGTGACGGCAATCAGCCCCAGCATTTT. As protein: CASSLREGDGNQPQHF.

The CDR3 sequence: CASSESTSGGAGTYNEQFF. Here the CDR3 DNA reads TGCGCCAGCAGTGAGTCGACTAGCGGGGGGGCCGGAACCTACAATGAGCAGTTCTTC. V is TRBV10-1 and J is TRBJ2-1; 14 nucleotides align to TRBD2. The CDR3 runs to 19 residues. V was pared by 0 bases and J by 2 bases, with 6 bases of the junction left unmatched. Germline V gives CDR1 WNHNN, CDR2 SYGVQD (reference sequence).

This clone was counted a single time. In DNA form, the CDR3 reads TGCGCCAGCAGCTTGGGGGGATTTTCGAACACTGAAGCTTTCTTT. This translates into CASSLGGFSNTEAFF. The chain recombines TRBV5-1 with TRBJ1-1; D remains ambiguous. This CDR3 has 15 residues. The ends were cut back, 0 bases at V and 1 base at J, with 10 bases in the middle. CDR1 is SGHRS and CDR2 is YFSETQ in the germline V gene.

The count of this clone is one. The CDR3 nucleotides are TGTGCCAGCAGTTTCATTACCCCAAATTCACCCCTCCACTTT. Translated: CASSFITPNSPLHF. V and J are TRBV6-5 and TRBJ1-6; D is uncertain. CDR1 MNHEY and CDR2 SVGAGI come from the germline V gene. The CDR3 extends over 14 amino acids. The V gene lost 4 bases and the J gene lost 7 bases, with 11 bases spanning the gap.

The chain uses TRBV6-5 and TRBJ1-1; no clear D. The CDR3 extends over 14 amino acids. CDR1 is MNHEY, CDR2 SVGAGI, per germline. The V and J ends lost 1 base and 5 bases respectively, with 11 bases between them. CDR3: CASSYLGSQTEAFF. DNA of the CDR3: TGTGCCAGCAGTTACTTGGGCTCACAGACTGAAGCTTTCTTT.

The CDR3 is CASRTAGQGYGYTF. The CDR3 nucleotides are TGTGCCAGCAGGACGGCGGGACAGGGCTATGGCTACACCTTC. The chain employs TRBV28 and TRBJ1-2; 9 positions match TRBD1. CDR3 length: 14 amino acids. Germline loops: CDR1 MDHEN, CDR2 SYDVKM. The V gene end was trimmed by 6 bases and the J gene end by 4 bases; junction bases not matched to a gene: 6.

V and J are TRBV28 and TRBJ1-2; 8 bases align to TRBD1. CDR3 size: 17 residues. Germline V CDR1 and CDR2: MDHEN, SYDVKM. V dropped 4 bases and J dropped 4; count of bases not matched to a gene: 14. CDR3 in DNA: TGTGCCAGCAGTTCGGAGGACAGGGCGGGTAGCATCTATGGCTACACCTTC. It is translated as CASSSEDRAGSIYGYTF.

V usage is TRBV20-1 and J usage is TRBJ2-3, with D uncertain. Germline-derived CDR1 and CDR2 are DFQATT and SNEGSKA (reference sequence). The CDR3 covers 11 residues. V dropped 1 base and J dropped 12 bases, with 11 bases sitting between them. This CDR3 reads CSARVMLPQYF. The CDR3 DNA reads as TGCAGTGCTAGAGTTATGCTCCCCCAGTATTTT.

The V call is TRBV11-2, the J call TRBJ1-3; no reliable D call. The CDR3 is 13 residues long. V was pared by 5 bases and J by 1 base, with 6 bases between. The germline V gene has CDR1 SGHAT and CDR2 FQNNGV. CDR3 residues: CASSPVSGNTIYF. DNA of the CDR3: TGTGCCAGCAGCCCAGTATCTGGAAACACCATATATTTT.

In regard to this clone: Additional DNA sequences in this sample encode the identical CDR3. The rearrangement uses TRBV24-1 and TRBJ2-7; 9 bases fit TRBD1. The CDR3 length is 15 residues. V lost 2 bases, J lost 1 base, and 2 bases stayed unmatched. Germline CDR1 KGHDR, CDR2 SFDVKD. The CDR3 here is CATSDSGTGSYEQYF. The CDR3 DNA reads TGTGCCACCAGTGATTCTGGGACAGGGTCCTACGAGCAGTACTTC.

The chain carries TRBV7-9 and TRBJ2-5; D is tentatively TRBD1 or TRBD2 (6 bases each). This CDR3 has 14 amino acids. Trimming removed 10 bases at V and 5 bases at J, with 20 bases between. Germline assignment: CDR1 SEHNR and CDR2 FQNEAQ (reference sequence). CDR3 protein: CATEGGLLGETQYF. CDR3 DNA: TGTGCCACCGAGGGGGGACTCCTCGGGGAGACCCAGTACTTC.